The 22 T cell receptor beta chains below all came from one sample that was sequenced in a study of human T cells and chemical hapten exposure. TCRdb fed the RACE reads into MiXCR, producing one record per CDR3 protein. Of approximately 260,000 distinct CDR3 sequences detected, 7.7% appear once; the ten largest clones hold around 1.2%. The time point: pre-sensitization, week 0. Treatment indicated: therapeutic diphenylcyclopropenone sensitization with weekly scalp DPC. Sequencing was performed on whole blood, taken in connection with sensitization to the hapten diphenylcyclopropenone (DPC). These receptors were taken from a man younger than 35 with alopecia areata. Some clones in this sample may be carry-over from other donors' samples.

This clonotype was observed a handful of times. The chain employs TRBV4-3 and TRBJ2-1; possibly TRBD1 for D (6 bases). From germline, CDR1 is LGHNA and CDR2 YSLEER. The V end was cut by 3 bases, the J end by 5 bases, with 11 bases between. There are 14 residues in the CDR3. The CDR3 region has the DNA TGCGCCAGCAGCCACCGGGACATAGACAATGAGCAGTTCTTC. This sequence encodes CASSHRDIDNEQFF.

V is TRBV14 and J is TRBJ1-3; TRBD1 is a possible D gene (6 bases). In germline, CDR1 is SGHDN, CDR2 FVKESK. The CDR3 consists of 15 residues. With 4 bases removed from V and 0 bases from J, the gap between germline ends came to 10 bases. The CDR3 protein is CASSPDSTSGNTIYF. CDR3 sequence (DNA): TGTGCCAGCAGCCCGGACAGTACCTCTGGAAACACCATATATTTT.

The sample holds a few counts of this clonotype. This chain joins TRBV20-1 and TRBJ1-5; D is uncertain. V lost 3 bases and J 4 bases, leaving 13 bases between the germline ends. The germline V gene encodes CDR1 DFQATT and CDR2 SNEGSKA (reference sequence). The CDR3 is 14 residues long. For the CDR3, the DNA is TGCAGTGCTAGCCCGGATAGACTGAATCAGCCCCAGCATTTT. Translated: CSASPDRLNQPQHF.

Only a few counts were recorded for this clonotype. The rearrangement links TRBV6-5 to TRBJ2-1; 7 nucleotides align to TRBD2. The V gene end was trimmed by 10 bases and the J gene end by 4 bases; junction bases not matched to a gene: 10. Germline CDR1 MNHEY, CDR2 SVGAGI. The CDR3 totals 14 residues. CDR3: CATYRTGGYNEQFF. The CDR3 DNA reads TGTGCCACCTATCGGACGGGGGGATACAATGAGCAGTTCTTC.

This clonotype was seen a handful of times. V and J are TRBV12-3 or TRBV12-4 and TRBJ2-5, with D possibly TRBD1 on 6 matching bases. V lost 5 bases to trimming and J lost 5 bases, with 12 bases between them. This CDR3 comprises 13 residues. Written as DNA, the CDR3 is TGTGCCAGCAGTAGACAGGAAGCGGAGACCCAGTACTTC. This codes for CASSRQEAETQYF.

Many counts were recorded for this clonotype. V usage is TRBV20-1 and J usage is TRBJ1-6, with D unclear. The CDR3 sequence is 13 residues long. The V gene lost 0 bases and the J gene lost 13 bases, with 13 bases spanning the gap. Germline V CDR1 and CDR2: DFQATT, SNEGSKA (reference sequence). The CDR3 loop is CSARDALLWPLHF. CDR3 DNA: TGCAGTGCTAGAGACGCCCTTCTATGGCCCCTCCACTTT.

Only a few counts were recorded for this clonotype. This sequence joins TRBV20-1 and TRBJ2-7; possible D gene TRBD1, 5 bases. The CDR3 totals 14 residues. Germline-derived CDR1 and CDR2 are DFQATT and SNEGSKA (reference sequence). Written as DNA, the CDR3 is TGCAGCAATCAGGGTCTGGCCGACTCCTACGAGCAGTACTTC. The encoded protein is CSNQGLADSYEQYF.

This clonotype was seen repeatedly, ten times or more. The chain carries TRBV7-9 and TRBJ1-1; D ambiguous. The CDR3 has 15 residues. Germline assignment: CDR1 SEHNR and CDR2 FQNEAQ (reference sequence). Trimming removed 2 bases from V and 0 bases from J, with 10 bases in between. CDR3 sequence: CASSLKDGVNTEAFF. DNA for the CDR3: TGTGCCAGCAGCTTAAAGGACGGGGTGAACACTGAAGCTTTCTTT.

The V call is TRBV2, the J call TRBJ2-5; 12 nucleotides align to TRBD2. The CDR3 extends over 15 amino acids. Trimming at V came to 8 bases and at J to 4 bases, leaving 8 bases not matched to a gene. Germline V lookup: CDR1 SNHLY, CDR2 FYNNEI. The CDR3 spells CASGSTSGGPETQYF. The CDR3 DNA reads TGTGCCAGCGGATCGACTAGCGGGGGCCCAGAGACCCAGTACTTC.

The chain is built from TRBV5-1 and TRBJ1-4; 9 bases align to TRBD1. Germline V lookup: CDR1 SGHRS, CDR2 YFSETQ. V lost 4 bases, J lost 1 base, and 8 bases stayed unmatched. The CDR3 covers 17 residues. The CDR3 DNA follows: TGCGCCAGCAGCGTTGGACAGGGGAGTAGAACTAATGAAAAACTGTTTTTT. Encoded protein: CASSVGQGSRTNEKLFF. Complete variable domain (other parts from reference TRBV5-1 and TRBJ1-4): KAGVTQTPRYLIKTRGQQVTLSCSPISGHRSVSWYQQTPGQGLQFLFEYFSETQRNKGNFPGRFSGRQFSNSRSEMNVSTLELGDSALYLCASSVGQGSRTNEKLFFGSGTQLSVL.

This clonotype was counted between two and nine times. The CDR3 DNA is TGTGCCAGCAGTCTACTTCAGGGGGGCACTGAAGCTTTCTTT. Protein: CASSLLQGGTEAFF. V usage is TRBV27 and J usage is TRBJ1-1; TRBD1 aligns across 7 bases. CDR3 length: 14 residues. The V segment lost 5 bases and the J segment 4 bases; nucleotides outside the gene matches: 7. The germline gives CDR1 MNHEY, CDR2 SMNVEV (reference sequence).

This clonotype was counted only a few times. V and J are TRBV10-3 and TRBJ2-5, with 8 nucleotides matching TRBD1. V was clipped by 10 bases and J by 4 bases; unmatched bases: 14. The CDR3 length is 15 residues. CDR1 and CDR2 (germline): ENHRY, SYGVKD. In nucleotides, the CDR3 is TGTGCCACCACATCGACAGGGGTCGTAGGAGAGACCCAGTACTTC. It codes for CATTSTGVVGETQYF.

The V gene is TRBV5-1, the J gene TRBJ2-7, with 8 bases that match TRBD1. The length of the CDR3 is 14 residues. CDR1 and CDR2 from the germline V gene are SGHRS and YFSETQ. With V trimmed by 6 bases and J by 2 bases, 7 bases remained unmatched. The CDR3, as DNA: TGCGCCAGCACGGACAGGGAAGGGCCCTACGAGCAGTACTTC. Translating gives CASTDREGPYEQYF.

This clonotype showed up just a few times. The genes are TRBV7-2 and TRBJ2-3; tentative D call: TRBD1 (6 bases). CDR1 is SGHTA, CDR2 FQGNSA, per germline. CDR3 length: 15 residues. Trimming left V 4 bases short and J 4 bases short, with 15 bases between. CDR3 residues: CASSYGTPGSDTQYF. The CDR3, as DNA: TGTGCCAGCAGCTACGGGACACCAGGATCAGATACGCAGTATTTT.

The rearrangement joins TRBV11-2 to TRBJ1-1; 7 bases fit TRBD1. This CDR3 has 13 amino acids. With 3 bases clipped from V and 7 bases from J, the junction kept 5 bases outside the gene matches. From germline, CDR1 is SGHAT and CDR2 FQNNGV. The CDR3 sequence: CASSFAGQVEAFF. CDR3 bases: TGTGCCAGCAGCTTCGCTGGACAGGTTGAAGCTTTCTTT.

This clonotype was found a few times. The chain combines TRBV6-6 with TRBJ2-7; possibly TRBD1 for D (6 bases). V dropped 2 bases and J dropped 10 bases, with 15 bases sitting between them. CDR3 length: 13 amino acids. Germline CDR1 is MNHNY and CDR2 is SVGAGI (reference sequence). CDR3 bases: TGTGCCAGCAGTTACGAGACAGGAGGTCGACAGTACGTC. This encodes CASSYETGGRQYV.

The rearrangement uses TRBV28 and TRBJ1-2; D is perhaps TRBD1 (6 bases). Germline V gives CDR1 MDHEN, CDR2 SYDVKM. V lost 5 bases and J 3 bases, leaving 10 bases between the germline ends. The CDR3 totals 13 residues. The CDR3 here is CASSITGHYGYTF. Here the CDR3 DNA reads TGTGCCAGCAGTATAACAGGGCACTATGGCTACACCTTC.

This clonotype came up a few times. The chain's CDR3 is CASSLFAGEKETQYF. CDR3 coding DNA: TGTGCCAGCAGCTTGTTTGCGGGGGAAAAAGAGACCCAGTACTTC. The chain joins TRBV5-5 to TRBJ2-5; 7 bases line up with TRBD2. The germline V gene encodes CDR1 SGHKS and CDR2 YYEKEE (reference sequence). Trimming cost V 1 base and J 3 bases; bases outside gene matches: 6. The CDR3 runs to 15 residues.

The sample holds many counts of this clonotype. This rearrangement joins TRBV7-9 to TRBJ1-6; D is uncertain. The CDR3 has 14 residues. Trimming removed 6 bases from V and 6 bases from J, with 12 bases in between. CDR1 is SEHNR and CDR2 is FQNEAQ in the germline V gene (reference sequence). DNA for the CDR3: TGTGCCAGCAGTCTTGGCAGTTCTAATTCACCCCTCCACTTT. Encoded protein: CASSLGSSNSPLHF.

The J gene is TRBJ1-6, the V gene TRBV20-1; D is possibly TRBD1 (5 bases). The CDR3 covers 13 residues. Germline CDR1 is DFQATT and CDR2 is SNEGSKA (reference sequence). V dropped 4 bases and J dropped 6 bases, with 10 bases sitting between them. CDR3 sequence (DNA): TGCAGTGCTATCAGGGTGGGTAATTCACCCCTCCACTTT. Its translation is CSAIRVGNSPLHF.

This clonotype was picked up many times. The chain employs TRBV10-3 and TRBJ1-6; D perhaps matches TRBD1 (6 bases). From germline, CDR1 is ENHRY and CDR2 SYGVKD. Trimming took 0 bases from V and 10 from J, leaving 19 bases between them. This CDR3 spans 17 amino acids. The CDR3, as DNA: TGTGCCATCAGTGAGTCGTTCGGTTCGGCAGGGGTATCACCCCTCCACTTT. This sequence encodes CAISESFGSAGVSPLHF.

The chain links TRBV10-1 to TRBJ1-1, with 7 bases matching TRBD1. The J segment lost 4 bases and the V segment lost 7 bases, leaving 9 bases of the junction unmatched. Germline assignment: CDR1 WNHNN and CDR2 SYGVQD (reference sequence). This CDR3 has 14 amino acids. Here the CDR3 DNA reads TGCGCCAGCACTCGAGACAGGGATGGCACTGAAGCTTTCTTT. Translation gives CASTRDRDGTEAFF.